The 18 T cell receptor beta chains below were found in one sample sequenced in a study of CD8+ T cells in alopecia areata (dated by TCRdb to 2016 to 2019). Libraries were made using the immunoSEQ multiplex PCR assay. RNA was extracted from all samples and reverse transcribed into cDNA as template for TCR sequencing. TCRdb's version of the immuneACCESS table is confined to in-frame rearrangements and falls short of the full clone set. An unresolved V gene accounts for under half of the shortfall where checked; the remainder is of unknown origin. For this sample there are about 97,000 clones; almost 60% appear just once. The ten largest clonotypes hold about a sixth of the sample. Per the publication, the treatment or condition label means: oral pan-JAK inhibitor, 5-10 mg twice daily. The specimen comprised CD8+ T cells sorted from blood, sampled between weeks 55 and 65, from a patient treated with tofacitinib. Receptors were obtained from a human donor with alopecia areata.

The chain carries TRBV14 and TRBJ1-6, with TRBD1 as a possible D gene (6 bases). CDR3 length equals 16 residues. Germline CDR1 reads SGHDN; CDR2 reads FVKESK. V shed 6 bases and J shed 0 bases, with 12 bases lying between them. The chain's CDR3 is CASSPTGRSYNSPLHF. The CDR3 DNA follows: TGTGCCAGCAGTCCGACAGGACGCTCCTATAATTCACCCCTCCACTTT.

The chain uses TRBV7-2 and TRBJ1-6; 8 bases map to TRBD1. V was clipped by 1 base and J by 8 bases; unmatched bases: 10. The CDR3 is made up of 17 amino acids. Germline CDR1 and CDR2: SGHTA and FQGNSA. The CDR3 DNA is TGTGCCAGCAGCTTAGAAAGGAGACAGGGGCAAGATTCACCCCTCCACTTT. Its translation is CASSLERRQGQDSPLHF.

The chain is built from TRBV29-1 and TRBJ2-7; possible D gene TRBD1, 6 bases. Germline CDR1 SQVTM, CDR2 ANQGSEA. The CDR3 has 13 amino acids. V was pared by 5 bases and J by 3 bases, with 14 bases between. The CDR3 coding sequence is TGCAGCGTTTGGCTGGTGGACAGCTACGAGCAGTACTTC. Amino acid sequence: CSVWLVDSYEQYF.

The chain employs TRBV13 and TRBJ2-5; 11 nucleotides agree with TRBD2. After removal of 5 bases from V and 2 bases from J, the junction contained 7 bases not matched to a gene. Per germline, CDR1 PRHDT and CDR2 FYEKMQ (reference sequence). CDR3 length: 16 amino acids. This CDR3 reads CASSPSGLAAQETQYF. As DNA, the CDR3 is TGTGCCAGCAGCCCCTCGGGACTAGCGGCTCAAGAGACCCAGTACTTC. Based on the CDR3 plus reference TRBV13 and TRBJ2-5, the full variable domain is AAGVIQSPRHLIKEKRETATLKCYPIPRHDTVYWYQQGPGQDPQFLISFYEKMQSDKGSIPDRFSAQQFSDYHSELNMSSLELGDSALYFCASSPSGLAAQETQYFGPGTRLLVL.

The V call is TRBV7-8, the J call TRBJ1-2, with 10 bases matching TRBD1. The CDR3 loop spans 16 amino acids. CDR1 and CDR2 from the germline V gene are SGHVS and FQNEAQ. Trimming took 4 bases from V and 1 from J; bases not matched to a gene: 6. CDR3 in DNA: TGTGCCAGCAGCTCCGCCGGGACAGGGGTTAACTATGGCTACACCTTC. It encodes CASSSAGTGVNYGYTF.

This chain connects TRBV5-6 to TRBJ2-1, with D unresolved. Germline V lookup: CDR1 SGHDT, CDR2 YYEEEE. This CDR3 region has 13 residues. Trimming cost V 0 bases and J 13 bases, with 14 bases left between them. The CDR3 DNA is TGTGCCAGCAGCTTGGGGGTAGCCGACCTTCAGTTCTTC. This codes for CASSLGVADLQFF.

The chain links TRBV2 to TRBJ2-4; 9 bases agree with TRBD1. V lost 2 bases to trimming and J lost 9 bases; unmatched junction nucleotides: 11. CDR3 length: 16 residues. Germline values: CDR1 SNHLY, CDR2 FYNNEI. In nucleotides, the CDR3 is TGTGCCAGCAGTGAACGGGTGACAGGGGGAAGGAGCATTCAGTACTTC. Protein product: CASSERVTGGRSIQYF. The full variable domain, in which reference TRBV2 and TRBJ2-4 provide the parts outside the CDR3, is EPEVTQTPSHQVTQMGQEVILRCVPISNHLYFYWYRQILGQKVEFLVSFYNNEISEKSEIFDDQFSVERPDGSNFTLKIRSTKLEDSAMYFCASSERVTGGRSIQYFGAGTRLSVL.

This clone appeared once. The CDR3 reads CSTPGGTQGGGSYNEQFF. CDR3 nucleotide sequence: TGCAGCACCCCGGGAGGGACCCAGGGGGGGGGATCCTACAATGAGCAGTTCTTC. V usage is TRBV29-1 and J usage is TRBJ2-1; TRBD2 might be the D (8 bases). The V and J ends lost 8 bases and 1 base respectively, with 27 bases between them. The CDR3 consists of 18 residues. Germline CDR1 is SQVTM and CDR2 is ANQGSEA.

This clone occurred a few times. CDR3 in amino acids: CSVVKDAYEQYF. The CDR3 DNA is TGCAGCGTTGTGAAGGATGCCTACGAGCAGTACTTC. The genes are TRBV29-1 and TRBJ2-7; no definite D call. Germline V gene sequence: CDR1 SQVTM, CDR2 ANQGSEA. CDR3 length: 12 amino acids. The germline V and J ends were trimmed by 4 bases and 2 bases, with 9 bases remaining between them.

In its sample, this clone was seen a few times. This rearrangement joins TRBV13 to TRBJ2-3; D ambiguous. V was shortened by 2 bases and J by 3 bases, with 6 bases between the two germline ends. Germline V gene lookup returns CDR1 PRHDT and CDR2 FYEKMQ (reference sequence). The CDR3 covers 13 residues. CDR3 sequence reads: CASSLPLTDTQYF. The CDR3, as DNA: TGTGCCAGCAGCTTACCCCTAACAGATACGCAGTATTTT.

V usage is TRBV6-5 and J usage is TRBJ1-3, with unresolved D. Trimming pared 6 bases from V and 7 bases from J, leaving 19 bases between. Germline loops: CDR1 MNHEY, CDR2 SVGAGI. This CDR3 comprises 15 residues. CDR3 bases: TGTGCCAGCAGGGGCCCGGGCATGTCCTGGAACACCATATATTTT. Amino acid sequence: CASRGPGMSWNTIYF.

The rearrangement joins TRBV5-4 to TRBJ1-1; 9 positions match TRBD1. This CDR3 is built from 16 residues. J lost 5 bases, V lost 4 bases, and 12 bases had no gene match. CDR1 is SGHNT and CDR2 is YYREEE in the germline V gene (reference sequence). The CDR3: CASSPQQGQGTTEAFF. CDR3 DNA: TGTGCCAGCAGCCCCCAACAGGGACAGGGCACGACTGAAGCTTTCTTT.

In its sample, this clone was seen a few times. V gene TRBV21-1 combines with J gene TRBJ1-5. TRBV21-1 is noted as a pseudogene. This CDR3 has 11 residues. DNA for the CDR3: TGTGCCATCGTGAGCAATCAGCCCCAGCATTTT. Translated: CAIVSNQPQHF.

The chain couples TRBV30 to TRBJ2-5, with D possibly being TRBD1 or TRBD2 (6 bases each). CDR3 size: 14 residues. V lost 5 bases and J lost 1, with 14 bases in between. From germline, CDR1 is GTSNPN and CDR2 SVGIG (reference sequence). CDR3 DNA sequence: TGTGCCTGGGACAGAGGGGGGATCCAAGAGACCCAGTACTTC. Translated: CAWDRGGIQETQYF.

This clone has a handful of counts. The genes are TRBV19 and TRBJ2-1; the D gene is possibly TRBD2 (5 bases). The CDR3 contains 15 residues. V was shortened by 11 bases and J by 6 bases, with 23 bases between the two germline ends. Germline CDR1 reads LNHDA; CDR2 reads SQIVND (reference sequence). This CDR3 is CAHSTSAEKSNEQFF. CDR3 in DNA: TGTGCCCACAGTACATCAGCGGAGAAAAGCAATGAGCAGTTCTTC. The whole variable domain, filled in from reference TRBV19 and TRBJ2-1, reads DGGITQSPKYLFRKEGQNVTLSCEQNLNHDAMYWYRQDPGQGLRLIYYSQIVNDFQKGDIAEGYSVSREKKESFPLTVTSAQKNPTAFYLCAHSTSAEKSNEQFFGPGTRLTVL.

The chain recombines TRBV30 with TRBJ2-5, with D tentatively TRBD2 (5 bases). Germline V gene lookup returns CDR1 GTSNPN and CDR2 SVGIG (reference sequence). The CDR3 sequence is 11 residues long. Between the trimmed V and J ends, which lost 5 bases and 6 bases, there was a span of 10 bases. The CDR3: CAWDGMQTQYF. CDR3 in DNA: TGTGCCTGGGACGGGATGCAGACCCAGTACTTC. The full variable domain, its missing parts supplied by reference TRBV30 and TRBJ2-5, is SQTIHQWPATLVQPVGSPLSLECTVEGTSNPNLYWYRQAAGRGLQLLFYSVGIGQISSEVPQNLSASRPQDRQFILSSKKLLLSDSGFYLCAWDGMQTQYFGPGTRLLVL.

The V call is TRBV29-1, the J call TRBJ1-2; TRBD1 is a possible D gene (5 bases). Germline loops: CDR1 SQVTM, CDR2 ANQGSEA. This CDR3 comprises 14 residues. The V end lost 0 bases, the J end lost 4 bases, and 12 bases lay between the germline ends. CDR3: CSVEDREQVYGYTF. CDR3 in DNA: TGCAGCGTTGAAGATCGGGAACAGGTCTATGGCTACACCTTC.

The chain carries TRBV29-1 and TRBJ1-1; tentative D call: TRBD1 (5 bases). Germline CDR1 is SQVTM and CDR2 is ANQGSEA. Trimming removed 7 bases from V and 1 base from J, with 13 bases in between. This CDR3 is 13 amino acids long. CDR3 protein: CSDSWGENTEAFF. The CDR3 DNA is TGCAGCGATTCGTGGGGCGAGAACACTGAAGCTTTCTTT.